Listed here are 6 T cell receptor beta chains from one sample, sequenced in a study of Graves' ophthalmopathy and Graves' hyperthyroidism. Amplifying from RNA transcripts, the study obtained TCR beta CDR3 regions. HTBI primers were used in a first-round RT-PCR, which preceded a second-round multiplex PCR. MiXCR, applied by TCRdb to the multiplex PCR reads, yields one record per CDR3 protein. The data show around 660,000 distinct CDR3 sequences, 35% to 45% seen once. Sample: peripheral blood. Receptors were obtained from an adult man with Graves' ophthalmopathy.

The genes are TRBV10-3 and TRBJ2-5; possibly TRBD1 for D (7 bases). Germline CDR1 reads ENHRY; CDR2 reads SYGVKD. The CDR3 runs 15 residues. Deletions cut 4 bases from V and 1 base from J, with 13 bases between. In DNA, the CDR3 is TGTGCCATCAGTGGCGACAGGGAGGTCCAAGAGACCCAGTACTTC. Translation gives CAISGDREVQETQYF.

The chain combines TRBV7-2 with TRBJ2-5; a possible D gene is TRBD2 (5 bases). This CDR3 is built from 11 residues. The germline V and J ends were trimmed by 5 bases and 9 bases, with 10 bases remaining between them. Germline V gene lookup returns CDR1 SGHTA and CDR2 FQGNSA. In nucleotides, the CDR3 is TGTGCCAGCAGCCGGAGAGGGCCCCAGTACTTC. Its protein product is CASSRRGPQYF.

V and J are TRBV10-3 and TRBJ1-1, with 8 bases lining up with TRBD1. Trimming at V came to 7 bases and at J to 6 bases, leaving 7 bases not matched to a gene. This CDR3 comprises 13 residues. The germline V gene has CDR1 ENHRY and CDR2 SYGVKD. In DNA form, the CDR3 reads TGTGCCATCAACAGTGGACAGGGCGCTGAAGCTTTCTTT. It specifies CAINSGQGAEAFF.

V gene TRBV12-3 or TRBV12-4 combines with J gene TRBJ1-5; D unclear. Trimming pared 5 bases from V and 3 bases from J, leaving 17 bases between. This CDR3 has 16 amino acids. The DNA for the CDR3 is TGTGCCAGCAGTCACTTGGCAGGCGAGTACAATCAGCCCCAGCATTTT. It yields the protein CASSHLAGEYNQPQHF.

This clonotype has ten or more counts. The V gene is TRBV5-8, the J gene TRBJ2-5, with D possibly being TRBD1 or TRBD2 (5 bases each). This CDR3 spans 14 amino acids. Germline lookup yields CDR1 SGHTS and CDR2 YDEGEE. V lost 3 bases and J lost 5, with 14 bases in between. The chain's CDR3 is CASSSSRGEETQYF. In nucleotides, the CDR3 is TGTGCCAGCAGCTCCTCCCGGGGCGAGGAGACCCAGTACTTC.

This clonotype was seen ten or more times. The gene calls are TRBV7-9 and TRBJ1-4; D not resolved. The germline gives CDR1 SEHNR, CDR2 FQNEAQ (reference sequence). The ends were cut back, 5 bases at V and 0 bases at J, with 10 bases in the middle. The CDR3 is made up of 15 amino acids. The CDR3 region has the DNA TGTGCCAGCAGCCGAATAGGTGCAACTAATGAAAAACTGTTTTTT. Encoded protein: CASSRIGATNEKLFF.